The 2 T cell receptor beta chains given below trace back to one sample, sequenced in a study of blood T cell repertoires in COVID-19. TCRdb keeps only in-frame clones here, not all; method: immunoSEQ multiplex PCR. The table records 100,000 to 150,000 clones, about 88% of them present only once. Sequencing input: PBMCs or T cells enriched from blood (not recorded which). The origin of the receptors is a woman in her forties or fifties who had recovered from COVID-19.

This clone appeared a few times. In nucleotides, the CDR3 is TGTGCGTCGACTAGCGGGGGCGGGGAGCAGTTCTTC. It yields the protein CASTSGGGEQFF. The chain employs TRBV7-8 and TRBJ2-1; 12 bases match TRBD2. The CDR3 covers 12 residues. Germline CDR1 and CDR2: SGHVS and FQNEAQ.

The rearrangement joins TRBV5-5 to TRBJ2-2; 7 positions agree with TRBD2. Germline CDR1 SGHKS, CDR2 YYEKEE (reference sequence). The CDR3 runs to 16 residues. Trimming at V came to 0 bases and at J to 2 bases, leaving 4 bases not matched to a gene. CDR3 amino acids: CASSLAGLSNTGELFF. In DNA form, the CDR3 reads TGTGCCAGCAGCTTGGCGGGACTATCAAACACCGGGGAGCTGTTTTTT.